These T cell receptor beta chains were read from a single sample in a study of cytomegalovirus exposure and HLA in healthy donors. The repertoire was sequenced with immunoSEQ multiplex PCR; TCRdb's copy has only in-frame clones and lacks some. The repertoire has more than 250,000 clones, 85% to 90% of them found once; the top ten carry approximately 2.4%. Input material: PBMCs. Receptors were obtained from a woman under 30 in good health and CMV-seronegative. The CDR3 runs from the conserved cysteine through the conserved F or W. D genes are given only for firm matches. Clone size is not always given. Where it is, it says once, few, many or a class for expanded clones.

d_call,v_call,j_call,clone_size,cdr3_aa,cdr3_nt
TRBD1,TRBV11-2,TRBJ2-5,-,CASGTGTGRRETQYF,TGTGCCAGCGGAACCGGGACAGGGAGGCGCGAGACCCAGTACTTC
-,TRBV4-1,TRBJ1-5,-,CASSLEVRGSNQPQHF,TGCGCCAGCAGCTTAGAGGTGCGGGGGAGCAATCAGCCCCAGCATTTT
TRBD1,TRBV5-6,TRBJ2-7,-,CASSSGQALYEQYF,TGTGCCAGCAGCTCAGGACAGGCCCTCTACGAGCAGTACTTC
TRBD1,TRBV18,TRBJ1-5,-,CASSPLSLGGGNQPQHF,TGTGCCAGCTCACCGCTTAGTTTAGGGGGCGGCAATCAGCCCCAGCATTTT
-,TRBV29-1,TRBJ1-2,-,CSAGGGAQGSFNYGYTF,TGCAGCGCCGGGGGGGGCGCACAGGGATCCTTTAACTATGGCTACACCTTC
TRBD1,TRBV13,TRBJ1-1,once,CASSSGQGGDTEAFF,TGTGCCAGCAGCTCTGGACAGGGCGGGGACACTGAAGCTTTCTTT
TRBD1,TRBV28,TRBJ1-2,-,CASRETGTAATYTF,TGTGCCAGCAGGGAGACCGGGACAGCGGCAACCTACACCTTC
-,TRBV6-5,TRBJ1-6,-,CAISRQPNSPLHF,TGTGCCATCTCCCGACAGCCTAATTCACCCCTCCACTTT
TRBD1,TRBV7-3,TRBJ1-1,-,CASSRDRGRIEAFF,TGTGCCAGCAGCCGCGACAGGGGGCGGATAGAAGCTTTCTTT
TRBD1,TRBV5-8,TRBJ1-4,-,CASSPGWTGKQEKLFF,TGTGCCAGCAGCCCAGGATGGACAGGGAAGCAAGAAAAACTGTTTTTT
TRBD1,TRBV5-1,TRBJ2-5,-,CASSLTGGETQYF,TGCGCCAGCAGCTTGACAGGGGGAGAGACCCAGTACTTC
TRBD2,TRBV6-1,TRBJ2-7,-,CASSPSGGAREQYF,TGTGCCAGCAGCCCTAGCGGGGGGGCCCGGGAGCAGTACTTC